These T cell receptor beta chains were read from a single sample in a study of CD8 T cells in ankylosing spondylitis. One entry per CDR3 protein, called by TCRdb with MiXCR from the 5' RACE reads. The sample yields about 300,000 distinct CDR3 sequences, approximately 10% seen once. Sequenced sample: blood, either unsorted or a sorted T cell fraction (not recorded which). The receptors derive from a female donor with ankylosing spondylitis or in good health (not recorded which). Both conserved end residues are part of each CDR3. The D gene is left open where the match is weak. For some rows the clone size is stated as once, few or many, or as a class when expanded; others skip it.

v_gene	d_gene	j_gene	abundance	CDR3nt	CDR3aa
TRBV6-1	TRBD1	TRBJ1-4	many	TGTGCCAGCAGTACCTTCCCCGGACAGGGGGCACGTGAAAAACTGTTTTTT	CASSTFPGQGAREKLFF
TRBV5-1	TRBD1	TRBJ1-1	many	TGCGCCAGCAGCGAGGACCAGACAGGGCTGAACACTGAAGCTTTCTTT	CASSEDQTGLNTEAFF
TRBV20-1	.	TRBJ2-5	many	TGCAGTGCTAGAGTGACAGTTACCCAAGAGACCCAGTACTTC	CSARVTVTQETQYF
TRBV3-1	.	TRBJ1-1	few	TGTGCCAGCAGCCCGCAAGGGGGGGACGCTTTCTTT	CASSPQGGDAFF
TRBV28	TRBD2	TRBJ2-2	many	TGTGCCAGCAGTTTCCCCCGGCTAGCGGGCCGTTCGAACACCGGGGAGCTGTTTTTT	CASSFPRLAGRSNTGELFF
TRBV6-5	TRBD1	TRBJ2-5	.	TGTGCCAGCAGTTACTGGGGACAGGGCAGAGAGACCCAGTACTTC	CASSYWGQGRETQYF
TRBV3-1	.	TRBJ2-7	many	TGTGCCAGCAGCCAAGTTCAGGAGGGTACGGAGCAGTACTTC	CASSQVQEGTEQYF
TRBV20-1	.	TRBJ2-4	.	TGCAGTGCTCCCCCGGGGCGGCCCGTAGCCAAAAACATTCAGTACTTC	CSAPPGRPVAKNIQYF
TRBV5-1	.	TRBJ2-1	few	TGCGCCAGCAGCCGGACAGCCCCGGGCAATGAGCAGTTCTTC	CASSRTAPGNEQFF
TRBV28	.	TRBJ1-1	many	TGTGCCAGCAGCTTGGGCTCTCTCCCGGGGAACACTGAAGCTTTCTTT	CASSLGSLPGNTEAFF
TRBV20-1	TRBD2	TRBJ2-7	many	TGCAGTGCTGAGGTTGGGACTAGCGGATCCTACGAGCAGTACTTC	CSAEVGTSGSYEQYF
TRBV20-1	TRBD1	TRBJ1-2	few	TGCAGTGCTAGTCATAAACAGGGGGCTGTTGTTGGCTACACCTTC	CSASHKQGAVVGYTF
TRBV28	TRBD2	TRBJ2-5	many	TGTGCCAGCAGTTTAGGTGTAGCGGGGACCCAAGAGACCCAGTACTTC	CASSLGVAGTQETQYF
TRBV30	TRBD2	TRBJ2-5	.	TGTGCCTGGAGTGTGGGACTAGCCCTAAACATCCAAGAGACCCAGTACTTC	CAWSVGLALNIQETQYF
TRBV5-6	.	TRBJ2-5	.	TGTGCCAGCAGCTTGGAGGGGGGCGAAGAGACCCAGTACTTC	CASSLEGGEETQYF
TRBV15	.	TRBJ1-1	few	TGTGCCACCAGCAGAGTCGATTTCGGGGCCCTTGAAGCTTTCTTT	CATSRVDFGALEAFF